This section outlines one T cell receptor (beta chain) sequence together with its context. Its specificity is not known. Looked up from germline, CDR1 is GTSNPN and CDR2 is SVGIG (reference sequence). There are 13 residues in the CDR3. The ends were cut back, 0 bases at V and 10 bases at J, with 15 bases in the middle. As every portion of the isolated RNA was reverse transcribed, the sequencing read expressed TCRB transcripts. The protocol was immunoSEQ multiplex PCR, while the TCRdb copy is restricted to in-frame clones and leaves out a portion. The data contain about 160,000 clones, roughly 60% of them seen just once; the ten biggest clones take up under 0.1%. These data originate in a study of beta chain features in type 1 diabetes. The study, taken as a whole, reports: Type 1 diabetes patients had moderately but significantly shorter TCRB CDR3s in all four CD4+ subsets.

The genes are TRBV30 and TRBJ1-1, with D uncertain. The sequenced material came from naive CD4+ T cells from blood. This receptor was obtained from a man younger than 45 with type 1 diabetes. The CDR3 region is CAWSVLGTVGAFF. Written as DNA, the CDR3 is TGTGCCTGGAGTGTACTAGGAACAGTGGGAGCTTTCTTT.